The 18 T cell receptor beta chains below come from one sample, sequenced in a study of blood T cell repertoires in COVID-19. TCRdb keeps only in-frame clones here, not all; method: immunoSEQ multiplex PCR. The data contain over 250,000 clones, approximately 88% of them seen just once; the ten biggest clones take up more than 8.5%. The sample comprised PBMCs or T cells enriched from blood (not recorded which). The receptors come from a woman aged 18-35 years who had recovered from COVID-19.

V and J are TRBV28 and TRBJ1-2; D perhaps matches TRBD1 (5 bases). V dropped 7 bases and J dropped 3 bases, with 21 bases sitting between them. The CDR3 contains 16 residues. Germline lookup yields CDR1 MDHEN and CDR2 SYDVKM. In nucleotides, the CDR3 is TGTGCCAGCACCTACCGGCGGCGGGACGGCCACTATGGCTACACCTTC. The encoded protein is CASTYRRRDGHYGYTF.

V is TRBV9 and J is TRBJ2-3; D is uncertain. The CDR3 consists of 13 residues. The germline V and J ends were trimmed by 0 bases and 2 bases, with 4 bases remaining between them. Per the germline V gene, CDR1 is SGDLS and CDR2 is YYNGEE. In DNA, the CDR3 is TGTGCCAGCAGCGTAGCCCTCACAGATACGCAGTATTTT. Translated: CASSVALTDTQYF.

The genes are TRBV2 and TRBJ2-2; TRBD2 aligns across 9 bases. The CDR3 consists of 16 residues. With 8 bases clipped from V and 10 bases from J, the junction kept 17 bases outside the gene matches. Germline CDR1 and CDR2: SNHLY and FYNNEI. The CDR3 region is CASFGAPGLASEELFF. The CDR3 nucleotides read TGTGCCAGCTTTGGGGCGCCGGGACTAGCATCAGAGGAGCTGTTTTTT.

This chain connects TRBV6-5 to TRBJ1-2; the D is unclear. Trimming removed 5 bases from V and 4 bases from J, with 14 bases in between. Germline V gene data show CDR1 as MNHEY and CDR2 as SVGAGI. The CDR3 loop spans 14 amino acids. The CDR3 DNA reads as TGTGCCAGCAGTCCCCCCGGGGAAGTCTATGGCTACACCTTC. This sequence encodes CASSPPGEVYGYTF.

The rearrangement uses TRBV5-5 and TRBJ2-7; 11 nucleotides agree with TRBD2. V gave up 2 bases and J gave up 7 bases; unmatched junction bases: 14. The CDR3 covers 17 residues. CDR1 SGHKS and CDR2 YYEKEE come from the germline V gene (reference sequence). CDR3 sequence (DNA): TGTGCCAGCAGCTTTTCCGGGACTAGCGGTTCCAATGGGGAGCAGTACTTC. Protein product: CASSFSGTSGSNGEQYF.

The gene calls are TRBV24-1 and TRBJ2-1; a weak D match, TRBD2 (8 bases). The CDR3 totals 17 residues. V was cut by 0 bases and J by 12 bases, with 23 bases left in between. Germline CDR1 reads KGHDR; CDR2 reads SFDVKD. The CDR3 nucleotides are TGTGCCACCAGTGATTTGCAGCGGACTAGCCGGGACAGCGGGCAGTTCTTC. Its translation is CATSDLQRTSRDSGQFF.

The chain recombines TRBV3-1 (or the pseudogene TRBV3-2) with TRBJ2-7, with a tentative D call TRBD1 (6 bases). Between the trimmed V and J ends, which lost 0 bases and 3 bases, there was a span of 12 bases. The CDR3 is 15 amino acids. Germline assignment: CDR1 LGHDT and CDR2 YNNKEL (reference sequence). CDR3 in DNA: TGTGCCAGCAGCCAAGATCCACAGGGTCGCTACGAGCAGTACTTC. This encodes CASSQDPQGRYEQYF.

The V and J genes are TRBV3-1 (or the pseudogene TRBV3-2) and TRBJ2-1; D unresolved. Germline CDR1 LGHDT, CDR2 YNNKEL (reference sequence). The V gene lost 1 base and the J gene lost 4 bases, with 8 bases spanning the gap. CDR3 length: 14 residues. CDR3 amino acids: CASSQVVRYNEQFF. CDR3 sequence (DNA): TGTGCCAGCAGCCAAGTTGTCAGGTACAATGAGCAGTTCTTC.

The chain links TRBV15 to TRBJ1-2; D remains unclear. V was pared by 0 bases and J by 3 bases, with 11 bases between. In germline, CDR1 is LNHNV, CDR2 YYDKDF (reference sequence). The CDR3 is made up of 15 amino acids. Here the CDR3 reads CATSRDRFADYGYTF. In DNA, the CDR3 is TGTGCCACCAGCAGAGATCGGTTTGCGGACTATGGCTACACCTTC. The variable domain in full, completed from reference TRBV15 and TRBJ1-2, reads DAMVIQNPRYQVTQFGKPVTLSCSQTLNHNVMYWYQQKSSQAPKLLFHYYDKDFNNEADTPDNFQSRRPNTSFCFLDIRSPGLGDTAMYLCATSRDRFADYGYTFGSGTRLTVV.

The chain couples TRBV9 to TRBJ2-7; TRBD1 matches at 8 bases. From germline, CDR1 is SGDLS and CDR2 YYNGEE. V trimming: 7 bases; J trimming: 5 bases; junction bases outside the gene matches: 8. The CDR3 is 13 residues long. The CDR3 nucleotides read TGTGCCAGCGGGAGGACAGGGCAGAACGAGCAGTACTTC. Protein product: CASGRTGQNEQYF.

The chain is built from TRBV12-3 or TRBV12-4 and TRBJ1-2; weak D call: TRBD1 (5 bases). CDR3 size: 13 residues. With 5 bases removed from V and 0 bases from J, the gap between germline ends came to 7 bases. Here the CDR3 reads CASSQGPNYGYTF. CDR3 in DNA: TGTGCCAGCAGTCAGGGCCCTAACTATGGCTACACCTTC.

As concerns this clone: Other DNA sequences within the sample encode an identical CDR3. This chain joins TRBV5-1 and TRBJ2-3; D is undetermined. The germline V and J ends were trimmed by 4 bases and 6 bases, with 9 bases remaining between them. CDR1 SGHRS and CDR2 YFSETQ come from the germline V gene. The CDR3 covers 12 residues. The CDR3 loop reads CASSPNRDTQYF. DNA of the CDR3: TGCGCCAGCAGCCCGAATCGGGATACGCAGTATTTT.

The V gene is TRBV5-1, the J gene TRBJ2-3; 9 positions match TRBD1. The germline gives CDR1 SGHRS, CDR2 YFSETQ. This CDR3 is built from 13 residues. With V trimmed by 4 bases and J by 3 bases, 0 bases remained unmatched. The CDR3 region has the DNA TGCGCCAGCAGCGGGACAGGGACAGATACGCAGTATTTT. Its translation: CASSGTGTDTQYF. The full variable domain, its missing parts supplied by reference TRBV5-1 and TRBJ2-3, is KAGVTQTPRYLIKTRGQQVTLSCSPISGHRSVSWYQQTPGQGLQFLFEYFSETQRNKGNFPGRFSGRQFSNSRSEMNVSTLELGDSALYLCASSGTGTDTQYFGPGTRLTVL.

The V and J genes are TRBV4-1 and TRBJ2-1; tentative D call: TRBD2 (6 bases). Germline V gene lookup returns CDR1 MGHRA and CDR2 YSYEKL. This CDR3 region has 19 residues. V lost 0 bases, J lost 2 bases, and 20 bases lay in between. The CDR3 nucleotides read TGCGCCAGCAGCCAAGAACGGCCCATCGTGGGAGGACCCTACAATGAGCAGTTCTTC. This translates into CASSQERPIVGGPYNEQFF.

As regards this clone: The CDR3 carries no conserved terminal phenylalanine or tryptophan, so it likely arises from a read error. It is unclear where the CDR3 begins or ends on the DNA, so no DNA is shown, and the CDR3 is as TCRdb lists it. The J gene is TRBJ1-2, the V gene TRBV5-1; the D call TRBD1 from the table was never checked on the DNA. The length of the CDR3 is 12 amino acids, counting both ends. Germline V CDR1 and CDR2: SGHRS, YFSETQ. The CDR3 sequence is CASSYRGAQKCI.

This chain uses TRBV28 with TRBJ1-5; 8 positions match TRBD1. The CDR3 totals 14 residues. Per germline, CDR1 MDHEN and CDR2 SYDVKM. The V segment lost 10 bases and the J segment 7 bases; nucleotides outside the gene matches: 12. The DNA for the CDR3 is TGTGCCATAGTGGACAGGGTGAATAGACAGCCCCAGCATTTT. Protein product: CAIVDRVNRQPQHF.

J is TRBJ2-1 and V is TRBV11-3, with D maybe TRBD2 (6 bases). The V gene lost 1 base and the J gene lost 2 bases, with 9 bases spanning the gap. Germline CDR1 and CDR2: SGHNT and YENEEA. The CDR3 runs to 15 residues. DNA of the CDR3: TGTGCCAGCAGCTTAGTCAGCGGGCCCTACAATGAGCAGTTCTTC. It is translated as CASSLVSGPYNEQFF.

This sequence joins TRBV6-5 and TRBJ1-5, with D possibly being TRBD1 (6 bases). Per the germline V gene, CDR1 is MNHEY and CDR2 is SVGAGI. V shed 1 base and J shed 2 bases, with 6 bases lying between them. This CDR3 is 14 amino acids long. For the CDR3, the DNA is TGTGCCAGCAGTTACTACAGGGGCAATCAGCCCCAGCATTTT. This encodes CASSYYRGNQPQHF.